Sequencing of this T cell receptor (beta chain) was carried out in a study of blood T cells in healthy people across ages. V lost 4 bases to trimming and J lost 4 bases, with 7 bases between them. This CDR3 is 12 amino acids long. The V gene's germline CDR1 is MDHEN and CDR2 SYDVKM. This clonotype was observed a handful of times. A J-beta primer mix and a sample-barcoded 5' primer were used in a second PCR of roughly 7 to 12 cycles. TCRdb reanalysed the 5' RACE reads using MiXCR and keeps one entry per CDR3 protein. The table records about 1.8 million distinct CDR3 sequences, less than 50% of them present only once.

The sample comprised blood. The chain links TRBV28 to TRBJ1-1; D not resolved. The sequence was collected from a woman between 40 and 50 years old in good health. The DNA for the CDR3 is TGTGCCAGCAGTTCGACACTCACTGAAGCTTTCTTT. Amino acids: CASSSTLTEAFF.